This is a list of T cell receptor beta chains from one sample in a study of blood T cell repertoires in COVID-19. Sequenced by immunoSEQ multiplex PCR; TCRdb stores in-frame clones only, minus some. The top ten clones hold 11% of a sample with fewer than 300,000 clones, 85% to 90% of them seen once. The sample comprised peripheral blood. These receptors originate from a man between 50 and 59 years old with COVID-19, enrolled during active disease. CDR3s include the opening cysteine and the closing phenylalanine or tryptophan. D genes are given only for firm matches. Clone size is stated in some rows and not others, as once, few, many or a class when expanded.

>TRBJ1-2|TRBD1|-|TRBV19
CASSINRGDGYTF
TGTGCCAGTAGTATTAACAGGGGAGATGGCTACACCTTC
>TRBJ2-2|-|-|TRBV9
CASSDQKTGELFF
TGTGCCAGCAGCGACCAGAAGACCGGGGAGCTGTTTTTT
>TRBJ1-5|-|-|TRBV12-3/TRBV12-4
CASSFFQNQPQHF
TGTGCCAGCAGTTTTTTTCAGAATCAGCCCCAGCATTTT
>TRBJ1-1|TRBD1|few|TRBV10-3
CAISESSAYRGRRSNTEAFF
TGTGCCATCAGTGAGTCCTCCGCGTACAGGGGGCGTCGGTCGAACACTGAAGCTTTCTTT
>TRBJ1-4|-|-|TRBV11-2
CASSLQGNEKLFF
TGTGCCAGCAGCTTACAGGGGAATGAAAAACTGTTTTTT
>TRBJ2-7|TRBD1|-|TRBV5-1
CASSLLQGTGHEQYF
TGCGCCAGCAGCTTGTTACAGGGGACCGGCCACGAGCAGTACTTC
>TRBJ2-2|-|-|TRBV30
CAWRAEGAGHTGELFF
TGTGCCTGGAGGGCGGAGGGTGCGGGGCACACCGGGGAGCTGTTTTTT
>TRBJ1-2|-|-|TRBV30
CAWVFQGQGRTGGYTF
TGTGCCTGGGTGTTCCAGGGGCAGGGTCGAACGGGAGGCTACACCTTC
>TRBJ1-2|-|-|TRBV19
CASSTPPGLGYTF
TGTGCCAGTAGTACGCCGCCAGGGTTAGGCTACACCTTC
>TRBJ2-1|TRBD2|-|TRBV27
CASRLPGGEQFF
TGTGCCAGCAGGTTACCGGGGGGTGAGCAGTTCTTC
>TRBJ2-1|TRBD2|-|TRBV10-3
CAISPQSLEAGNEQFF
TGTGCCATCAGTCCACAGTCGCTTGAAGCGGGGAATGAGCAGTTCTTC
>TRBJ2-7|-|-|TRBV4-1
CASSRGDLPLSYEQYF
TGCGCCAGCAGCCGGGGGGATCTCCCCCTCTCCTACGAGCAGTACTTC
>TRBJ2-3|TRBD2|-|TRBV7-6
CASSPQGLAASTDTQYF
TGTGCCAGCAGCCCACAGGGACTAGCGGCTAGCACAGATACGCAGTATTTT
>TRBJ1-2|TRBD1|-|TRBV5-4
CASSFPDRNYGYTF
TGTGCCAGCAGCTTCCCGGACAGGAACTATGGCTACACCTTC
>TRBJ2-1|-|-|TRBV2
CASSEPADWGDTGNEQFF
TGTGCCAGCAGTGAACCCGCTGACTGGGGGGATACGGGTAATGAGCAGTTCTTC
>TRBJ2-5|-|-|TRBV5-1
CASSLEGEETQYF
TGCGCCAGCAGCTTGGAAGGGGAAGAGACCCAGTACTTC
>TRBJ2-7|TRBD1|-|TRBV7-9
CASSAPDTTGTYEQYF
TGTGCCAGCAGCGCTCCCGATACGACAGGGACCTACGAGCAGTACTTC
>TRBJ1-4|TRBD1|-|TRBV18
CASSPGTGANGEKLFF
TGTGCCAGCTCACCTGGGACAGGTGCAAATGGTGAAAAACTGTTTTTT
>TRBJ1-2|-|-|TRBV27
CASTTAGHYGYTF
TGTGCCAGCACTACCGCGGGGCACTATGGCTACACCTTC
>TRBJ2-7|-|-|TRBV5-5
CASSPSITGFNQYF
TGTGCCAGCAGCCCATCCATCACAGGGTTTAATCAGTACTTC
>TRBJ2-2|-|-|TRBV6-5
CASTYTGRTGELFF
TGTGCCAGCACCTATACAGGGCGCACCGGGGAGCTGTTTTTT
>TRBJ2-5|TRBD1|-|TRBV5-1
CASSLGQGMETQYF
TGCGCCAGCAGCCTAGGACAGGGGATGGAGACCCAGTACTTC
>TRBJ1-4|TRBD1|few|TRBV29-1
CSVETGAGEKLFF
TGCAGCGTTGAAACAGGGGCAGGGGAAAAACTGTTTTTT
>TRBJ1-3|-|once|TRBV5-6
CASSLRGPGNTIYF
TGTGCCAGCAGCTTGCGGGGTCCTGGAAACACCATATATTTT
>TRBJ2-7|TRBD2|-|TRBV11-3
CASSLSRLAANSYEQYF
TGTGCCAGCAGCTTATCTAGACTAGCGGCTAATTCCTACGAGCAGTACTTC
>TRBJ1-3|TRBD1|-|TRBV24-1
CATSDFSRDSPSGSGNTIYF
TGTGCCACCAGTGATTTCTCGCGGGACAGCCCCTCCGGCTCTGGAAACACCATATATTTT
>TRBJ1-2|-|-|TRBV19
CASSRRSPTGSDGYTF
TGTGCCAGTAGTAGAAGAAGCCCCACAGGGTCCGATGGCTACACCTTC
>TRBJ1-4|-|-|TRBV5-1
CASSPEPSANEKLFF
TGCGCCAGCAGCCCGGAGCCCTCGGCTAATGAAAAACTGTTTTTT
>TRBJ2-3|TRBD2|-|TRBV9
CASSVARTGGVSTDTQYF
TGTGCCAGCAGCGTAGCTCGAACGGGAGGGGTTAGCACAGATACGCAGTATTTT
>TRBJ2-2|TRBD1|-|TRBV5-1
CASSRTGALRAGELFF
TGCGCCAGCAGCCGGACAGGTGCCCTTAGGGCCGGGGAGCTGTTTTTT
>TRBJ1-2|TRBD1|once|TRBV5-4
CASRRTGGDYGYTF
TGTGCCAGCAGACGGACAGGGGGAGACTATGGCTACACCTTC
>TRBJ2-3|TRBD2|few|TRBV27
CASSTTSGLGDTQYF
TGTGCCAGCAGTACGACTAGCGGGCTGGGAGATACGCAGTATTTT